This TCR beta chain was sequenced in a study of regulatory T cells in long-lasting Graves disease. Regarding time point: newly diagnosed GD, antithyroid drugs for less than 3 months. After RNA was extracted from PBMCs, the TCR library was made from it. For TCR beta, libraries came from iRepertoire HTBI primers and Arm-PCR of CDR3 regions. TCRdb re-called the multiplex PCR reads with MiXCR, one entry per CDR3 protein. Here the sample spans some 500,000 distinct CDR3 sequences, 15% to 20% being singletons. These data also formed part of another study, on T cells in Graves' hyperthyroidism and ophthalmopathy.

The source material was peripheral blood mononuclear cells (PBMCs), sampled at new diagnosis, from a patient treated with antithyroid drugs. This TCR came from a woman aged 40 to 65 with Graves disease.

The DNA of the CDR3 is TGCGCCAGCAGCTTGGCCCCCCAGGGACTCGAGCAGTACTTC. This encodes CASSLAPQGLEQYF. The chain combines TRBV5-1 with TRBJ2-7; D is perhaps TRBD2 (6 bases). CDR1 and CDR2 from the germline V gene are SGHRS and YFSETQ. The V and J ends lost 0 bases and 6 bases respectively, with 13 bases between them. CDR3 size: 14 residues.